This entry concerns a single T cell receptor (beta chain). What it binds is unknown. This sample is drawn from a study of T cell responses to AZD1222 COVID-19 vaccine. Whole-study findings and limits: There were repertoire samples only from the period after the peak T cell response. Per reports, nearly half of all spike-specific TCRs target regions that are unmutated in variants. Clonal diversity may have been underestimated, and the donors were mostly white British, with more females than males. Only a handful of AZD1222 recipients, roughly 6 in all, had baseline seropositivity.

The data were produced by immunoSEQ multiplex PCR, yet TCRdb's version contains in-frame clones alone and is incomplete. This sample has about 96,000 clones, with roughly 90% found just once. Trimming removed 5 bases at V and 0 bases at J, with 26 bases between. CDR3 length equals 19 residues. The germline gives CDR1 SEHNR, CDR2 FQNEAQ (reference sequence). Sequenced material: peripheral blood, taken on day 0 of AZD1222 vaccination. The clonotype comes from an adult in good health. The rearrangement links TRBV7-9 to TRBJ2-7, with D unresolved. The DNA for the CDR3 is TGTGCCAGCAGCAAAGGTTACAGTTGGATGATGGGTAGCTCCTACGAGCAGTACTTC. Translation: CASSKGYSWMMGSSYEQYF.